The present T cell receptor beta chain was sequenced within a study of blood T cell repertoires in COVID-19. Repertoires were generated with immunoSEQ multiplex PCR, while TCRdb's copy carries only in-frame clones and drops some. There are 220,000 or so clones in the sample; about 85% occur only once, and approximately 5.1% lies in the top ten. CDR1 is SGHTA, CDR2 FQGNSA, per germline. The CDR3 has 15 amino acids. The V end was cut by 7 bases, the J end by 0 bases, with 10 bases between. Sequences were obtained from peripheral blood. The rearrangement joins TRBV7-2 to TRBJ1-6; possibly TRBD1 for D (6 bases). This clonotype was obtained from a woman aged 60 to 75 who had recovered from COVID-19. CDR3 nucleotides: TGTGCCAGCAAGGGGGACTACTCCTATAATTCACCCCTCCACTTT. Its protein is CASKGDYSYNSPLHF.